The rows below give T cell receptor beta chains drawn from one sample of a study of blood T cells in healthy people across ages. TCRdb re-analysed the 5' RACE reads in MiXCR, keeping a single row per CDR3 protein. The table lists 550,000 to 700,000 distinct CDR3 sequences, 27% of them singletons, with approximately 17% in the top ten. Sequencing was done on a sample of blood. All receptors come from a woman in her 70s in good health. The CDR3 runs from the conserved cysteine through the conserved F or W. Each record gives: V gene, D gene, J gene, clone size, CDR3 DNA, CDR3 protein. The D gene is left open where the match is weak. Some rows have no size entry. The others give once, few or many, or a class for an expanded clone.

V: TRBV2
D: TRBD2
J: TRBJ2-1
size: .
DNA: TGTGCCAGCAAGAGGGCCGTTAGCGGGGGATACAATGAGCAGTTCTTC
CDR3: CASKRAVSGGYNEQFF

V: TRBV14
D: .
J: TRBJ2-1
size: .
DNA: TGTGCCAGCAGACCCAGCGAACTAAACTACGATGAGCAGTTCTTC
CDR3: CASRPSELNYDEQFF

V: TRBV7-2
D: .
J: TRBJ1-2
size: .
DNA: TGTGCCAGTAGCTTAGCCGGGGCGGACTATGGCTACACCTTC
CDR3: CASSLAGADYGYTF

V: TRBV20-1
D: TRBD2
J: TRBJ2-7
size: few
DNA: TGCAGTGCAGCGGTTCCGGGGGGTAGCTCCTACGAGCAGTACTTC
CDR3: CSAAVPGGSSYEQYF

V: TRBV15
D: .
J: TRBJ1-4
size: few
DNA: TGTGCCACCAGCCGAAGAAAGGAAAAACTGTTTTTT
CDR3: CATSRRKEKLFF

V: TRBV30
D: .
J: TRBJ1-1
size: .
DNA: TGTGCCTGGAGTGTACTCGGGGGGAAAGGCACTGAAGCTTTCTTT
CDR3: CAWSVLGGKGTEAFF

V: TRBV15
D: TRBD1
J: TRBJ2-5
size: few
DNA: TGTGCCACCAGCAGAGGGACAGGTACTAGAGAGACCCAGTACTTC
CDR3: CATSRGTGTRETQYF

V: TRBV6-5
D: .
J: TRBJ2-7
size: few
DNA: TGTGCCAGCAGCCTCCCAAGTCGCCACGAGCAGCACTTC
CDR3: CASSLPSRHEQHF

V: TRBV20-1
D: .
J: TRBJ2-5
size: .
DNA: TGCAGTGCTACCCGACTAGAACAAGAGACCCAGTACTTC
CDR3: CSATRLEQETQYF

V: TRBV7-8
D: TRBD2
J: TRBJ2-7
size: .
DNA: TGTGCCAGCAGCCGGACTAGCGTGGGCAAGCAGTACTTC
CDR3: CASSRTSVGKQYF

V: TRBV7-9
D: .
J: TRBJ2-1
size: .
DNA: TGTGCCAGCCTAGTCGAGGGCCGATACAATGAGCAGTTCTTC
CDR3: CASLVEGRYNEQFF

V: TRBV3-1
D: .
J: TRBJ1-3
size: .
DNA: TGTGCCAGCGGCCGACAGGTGGTAAACACCATATATTTT
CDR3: CASGRQVVNTIYF

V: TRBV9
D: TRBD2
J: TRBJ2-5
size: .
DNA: TGTGCCAGCAGCTCTAGCGGTATCCAAGAGACCCAGTACTTC
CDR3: CASSSSGIQETQYF

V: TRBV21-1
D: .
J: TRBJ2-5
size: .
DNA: TGTGCCAGCAGCAAATATCCGGGGACCCAAGAGACCCAGTACTTC
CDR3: CASSKYPGTQETQYF

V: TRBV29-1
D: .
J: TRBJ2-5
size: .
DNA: TGCAGCGTTCGATGGCGCCTTGTGGGAGCGACCCAGTACTTC
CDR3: CSVRWRLVGATQYF

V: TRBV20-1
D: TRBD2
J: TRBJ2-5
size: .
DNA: TGCAGTGCTAGATCCCCGGGACTAGCGGGGATGAGGCAAGAGACCCAGTACTTC
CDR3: CSARSPGLAGMRQETQYF

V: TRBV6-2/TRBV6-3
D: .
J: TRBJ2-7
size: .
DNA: TGTGCCAGCAGGAAAGTGAGCGAGCAGTACTTC
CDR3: CASRKVSEQYF